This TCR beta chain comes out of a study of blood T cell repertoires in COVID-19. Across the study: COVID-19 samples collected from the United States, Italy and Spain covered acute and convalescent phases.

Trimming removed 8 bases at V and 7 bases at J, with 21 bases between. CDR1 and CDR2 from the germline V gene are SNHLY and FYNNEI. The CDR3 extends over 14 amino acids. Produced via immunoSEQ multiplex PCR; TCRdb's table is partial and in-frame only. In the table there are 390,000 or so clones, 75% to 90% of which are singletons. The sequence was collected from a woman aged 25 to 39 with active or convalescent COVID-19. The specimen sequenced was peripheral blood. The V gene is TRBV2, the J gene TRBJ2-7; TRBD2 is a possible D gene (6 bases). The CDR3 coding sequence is TGTGCCAGCGACCCTCGGACTGCTGCGGGAGAGCAGTACTTC. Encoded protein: CASDPRTAAGEQYF.